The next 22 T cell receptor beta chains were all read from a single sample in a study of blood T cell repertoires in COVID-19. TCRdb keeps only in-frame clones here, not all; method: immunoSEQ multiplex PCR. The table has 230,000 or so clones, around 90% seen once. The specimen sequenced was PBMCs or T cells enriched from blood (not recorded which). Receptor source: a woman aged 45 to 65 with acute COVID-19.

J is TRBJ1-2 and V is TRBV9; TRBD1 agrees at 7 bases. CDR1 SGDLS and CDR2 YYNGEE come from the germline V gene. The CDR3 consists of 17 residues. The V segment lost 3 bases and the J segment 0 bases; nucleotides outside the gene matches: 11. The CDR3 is CASSAGGTGVANYGYTF. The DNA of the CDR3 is TGTGCCAGCAGCGCAGGTGGAACAGGGGTAGCTAACTATGGCTACACCTTC. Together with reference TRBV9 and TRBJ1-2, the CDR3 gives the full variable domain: DSGVTQTPKHLITATGQRVTLRCSPRSGDLSVYWYQQSLDQGLQFLIQYYNGEERAKGNILERFSAQQFPDLHSELNLSSLELGDSALYFCASSAGGTGVANYGYTFGSGTRLTVV.

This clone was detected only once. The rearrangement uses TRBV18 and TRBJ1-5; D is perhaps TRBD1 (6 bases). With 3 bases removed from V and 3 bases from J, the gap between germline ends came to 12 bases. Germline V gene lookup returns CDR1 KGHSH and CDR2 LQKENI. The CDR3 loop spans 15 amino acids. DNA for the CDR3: TGTGCCAGCTCACCCCCGGACAGCCACAATCAGCCCCAGCATTTT. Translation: CASSPPDSHNQPQHF.

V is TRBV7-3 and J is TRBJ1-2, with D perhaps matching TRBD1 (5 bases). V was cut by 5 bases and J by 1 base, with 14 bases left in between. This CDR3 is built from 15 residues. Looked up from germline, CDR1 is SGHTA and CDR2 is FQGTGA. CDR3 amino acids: CASSPYPTDNYGYTF. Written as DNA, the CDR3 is TGTGCCAGCAGCCCCTACCCGACAGATAACTATGGCTACACCTTC.

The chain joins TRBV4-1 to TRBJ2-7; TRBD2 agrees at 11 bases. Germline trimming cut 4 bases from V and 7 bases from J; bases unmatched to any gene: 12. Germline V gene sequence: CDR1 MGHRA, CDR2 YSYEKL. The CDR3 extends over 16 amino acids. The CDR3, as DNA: TGCGCCAGCAGCCCAGGCCCGACTAGCGGGAAGGGTGAGCAGTACTTC. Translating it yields CASSPGPTSGKGEQYF.

The CDR3 sequence: CASSHDTANYGYTF. For the CDR3, the DNA is TGTGCCAGCAGCCATGACACAGCTAACTATGGCTACACCTTC. The V gene is TRBV3-1 (or the pseudogene TRBV3-2), the J gene TRBJ1-2; D gene ambiguous. The germline V gene has CDR1 LGHDT and CDR2 YNNKEL (reference sequence). The V and J ends lost 3 bases and 0 bases respectively, with 8 bases between them. The CDR3 is 14 amino acids.

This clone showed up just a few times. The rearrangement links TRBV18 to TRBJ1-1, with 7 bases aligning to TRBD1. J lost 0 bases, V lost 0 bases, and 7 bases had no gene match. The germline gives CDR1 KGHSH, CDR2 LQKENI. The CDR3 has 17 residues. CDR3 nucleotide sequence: TGTGCCAGCTCACCACCGGCAGGGGGATTCATGAACACTGAAGCTTTCTTT. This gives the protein CASSPPAGGFMNTEAFF.

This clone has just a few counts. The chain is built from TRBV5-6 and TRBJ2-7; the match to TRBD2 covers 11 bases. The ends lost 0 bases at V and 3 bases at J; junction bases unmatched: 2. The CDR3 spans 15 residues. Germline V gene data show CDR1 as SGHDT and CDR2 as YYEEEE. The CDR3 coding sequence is TGTGCCAGCAGCTTGGACACTAGCGGGAGCTACGAGCAGTACTTC. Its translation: CASSLDTSGSYEQYF. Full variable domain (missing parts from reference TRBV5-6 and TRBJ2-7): DAGVTQSPTHLIKTRGQQVTLRCSPKSGHDTVSWYQQALGQGPQFIFQYYEEEERQRGNFPDRFSGHQFPNYSSELNVNALLLGDSALYLCASSLDTSGSYEQYFGPGTRLTVT.

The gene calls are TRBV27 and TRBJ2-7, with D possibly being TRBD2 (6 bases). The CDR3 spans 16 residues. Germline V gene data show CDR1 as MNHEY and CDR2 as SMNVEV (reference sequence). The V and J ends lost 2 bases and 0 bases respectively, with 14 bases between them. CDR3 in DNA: TGTGCCAGCAGTTTAGGGAGCGGGTGGAGCTCCTACGAGCAGTACTTC. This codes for CASSLGSGWSSYEQYF.

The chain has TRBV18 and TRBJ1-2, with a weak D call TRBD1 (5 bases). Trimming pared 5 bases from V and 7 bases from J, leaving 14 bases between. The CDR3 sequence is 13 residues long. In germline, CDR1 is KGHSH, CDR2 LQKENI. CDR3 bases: TGTGCCAGCTCAGGGGCGGGGAGGTCTGGCTACACCTTC. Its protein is CASSGAGRSGYTF.

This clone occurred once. The CDR3 here is CASSPTRTDSNSPLHF. In nucleotides, the CDR3 is TGCGCCAGCAGCCCGACCAGGACAGACAGCAATTCACCCCTCCACTTT. The V and J genes are TRBV4-1 and TRBJ1-6; D perhaps matches TRBD1 (6 bases). CDR3 length equals 16 residues. Germline CDR1 MGHRA, CDR2 YSYEKL. Trimming shortened V by 4 bases and J by 7 bases, and 17 bases separated the two germline ends.

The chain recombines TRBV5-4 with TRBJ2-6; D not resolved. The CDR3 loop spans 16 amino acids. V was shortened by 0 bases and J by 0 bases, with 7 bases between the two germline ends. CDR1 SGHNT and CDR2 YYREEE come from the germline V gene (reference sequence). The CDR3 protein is CASSLERNSGANVLTF. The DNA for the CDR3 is TGTGCCAGCAGCTTGGAGCGAAACTCTGGGGCCAACGTCCTGACTTTC.

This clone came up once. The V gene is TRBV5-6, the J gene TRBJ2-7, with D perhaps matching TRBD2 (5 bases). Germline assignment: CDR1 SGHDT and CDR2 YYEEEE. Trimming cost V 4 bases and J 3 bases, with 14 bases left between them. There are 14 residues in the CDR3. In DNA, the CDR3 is TGTGCCAGCAGCCTCGGAGGCGACTTCTACGAGCAGTACTTC. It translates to CASSLGGDFYEQYF. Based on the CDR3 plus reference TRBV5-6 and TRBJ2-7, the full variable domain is DAGVTQSPTHLIKTRGQQVTLRCSPKSGHDTVSWYQQALGQGPQFIFQYYEEEERQRGNFPDRFSGHQFPNYSSELNVNALLLGDSALYLCASSLGGDFYEQYFGPGTRLTVT.

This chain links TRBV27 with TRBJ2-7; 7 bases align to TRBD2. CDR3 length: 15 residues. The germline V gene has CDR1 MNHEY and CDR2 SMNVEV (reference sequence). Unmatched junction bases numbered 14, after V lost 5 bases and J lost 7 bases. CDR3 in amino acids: CASSPRKAGIEEQYF. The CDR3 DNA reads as TGTGCCAGCAGTCCCCGGAAAGCGGGAATAGAGGAGCAGTACTTC.

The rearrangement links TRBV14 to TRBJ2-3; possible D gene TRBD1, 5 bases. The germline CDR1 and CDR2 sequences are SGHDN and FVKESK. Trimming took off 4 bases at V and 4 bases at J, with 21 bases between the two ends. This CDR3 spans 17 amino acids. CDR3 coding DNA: TGTGCCAGCAGCCCCTCTATAGGCCTAAAAGGGGCAGATACGCAGTATTTT. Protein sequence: CASSPSIGLKGADTQYF.

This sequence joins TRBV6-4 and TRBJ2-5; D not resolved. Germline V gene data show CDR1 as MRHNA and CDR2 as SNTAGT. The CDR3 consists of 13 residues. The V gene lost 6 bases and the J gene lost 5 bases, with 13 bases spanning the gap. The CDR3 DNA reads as TGTGCCAGCAGCGCGGATACGGGTGAGACCCAGTACTTC. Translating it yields CASSADTGETQYF.

CDR3 sequence (DNA): TGTGCCAGCAGCTTGGGGGGGCGCGGAAACACCATATATTTT. It codes for CASSLGGRGNTIYF. V is TRBV7-2 and J is TRBJ1-3, with D perhaps matching TRBD1 (6 bases). The length of the CDR3 is 14 residues. The germline gives CDR1 SGHTA, CDR2 FQGNSA. V was pared by 3 bases and J by 4 bases, with 10 bases between.

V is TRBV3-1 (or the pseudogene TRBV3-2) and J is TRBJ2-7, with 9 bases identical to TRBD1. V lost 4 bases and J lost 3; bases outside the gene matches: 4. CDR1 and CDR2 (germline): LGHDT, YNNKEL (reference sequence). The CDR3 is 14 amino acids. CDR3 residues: CASSPGQGHYEQYF. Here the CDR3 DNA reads TGTGCCAGCAGCCCGGGACAGGGCCACTACGAGCAGTACTTC.

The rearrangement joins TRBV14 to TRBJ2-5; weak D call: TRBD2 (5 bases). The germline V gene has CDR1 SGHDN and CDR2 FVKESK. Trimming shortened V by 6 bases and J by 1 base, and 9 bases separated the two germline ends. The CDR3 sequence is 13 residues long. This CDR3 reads CASRPRGQETQYF. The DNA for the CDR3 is TGTGCCAGCAGGCCCCGGGGCCAAGAGACCCAGTACTTC.

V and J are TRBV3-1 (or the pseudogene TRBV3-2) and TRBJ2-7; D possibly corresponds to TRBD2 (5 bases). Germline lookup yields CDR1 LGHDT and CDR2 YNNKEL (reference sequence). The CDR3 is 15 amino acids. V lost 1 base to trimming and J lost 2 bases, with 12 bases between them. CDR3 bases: TGTGCCAGCAGCCAAGCGGGTGCGGGTACCTACGAGCAGTACTTC. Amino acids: CASSQAGAGTYEQYF.

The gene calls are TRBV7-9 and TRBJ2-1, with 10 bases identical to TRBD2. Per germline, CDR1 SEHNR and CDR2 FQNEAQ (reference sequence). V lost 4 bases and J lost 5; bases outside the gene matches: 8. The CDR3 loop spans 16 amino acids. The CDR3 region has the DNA TGTGCCAGCAGCTCACATGGGACTAGCGTCGACAATGAGCAGTTCTTC. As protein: CASSSHGTSVDNEQFF.

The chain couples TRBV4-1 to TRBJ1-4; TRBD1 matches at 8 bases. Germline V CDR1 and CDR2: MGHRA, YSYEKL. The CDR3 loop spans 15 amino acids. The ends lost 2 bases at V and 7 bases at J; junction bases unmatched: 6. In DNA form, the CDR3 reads TGCGCCAGCAGCCAAATAGGGACAGGTGGTGAAAAACTGTTTTTT. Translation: CASSQIGTGGEKLFF.

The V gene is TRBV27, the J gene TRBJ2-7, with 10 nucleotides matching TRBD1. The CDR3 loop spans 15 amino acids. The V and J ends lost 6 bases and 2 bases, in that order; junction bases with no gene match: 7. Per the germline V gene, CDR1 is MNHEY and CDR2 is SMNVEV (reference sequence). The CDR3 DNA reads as TGTGCCAGCAGCCCCGGGACAGGGGTAACCTACGAGCAGTACTTC. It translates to CASSPGTGVTYEQYF.